The 31 T cell receptor beta chains below come from one sample, sequenced in a study of Ad26.COV2.S vaccination and SARS-CoV-2 variants. Sequenced by immunoSEQ multiplex PCR; TCRdb stores in-frame clones only, minus some. Of some 250,000 clones in the sample, around 87% were seen once. Noted treatment: around 19 received Ad26.COV2.S at low or high dose, single or two shots; about 5 received placebo; per-sample allocation not given. Following the first vaccine or placebo injection, samples were taken on day 63. The specimen comprised peripheral blood, sampled in a trial of Ad26.COV2.S vaccine versus placebo. These receptors all come from a person aged 18 to 59 who received the Ad26.COV2.S COVID-19 vaccine or a placebo.

The rearrangement joins TRBV11-2 to TRBJ2-7, with a weak D call TRBD2 (5 bases). The length of the CDR3 is 11 residues. Germline V gene lookup returns CDR1 SGHAT and CDR2 FQNNGV. V gave up 5 bases and J gave up 7 bases, with 9 bases separating them. The CDR3: CASSGGGEQYF. The CDR3 coding sequence is TGTGCCAGCAGCGGAGGCGGGGAGCAGTACTTC.

This sequence joins TRBV29-1 and TRBJ2-7; either TRBD1 or TRBD2 may supply D (5 bases each). V lost 1 base and J 4 bases, leaving 11 bases between the germline ends. This CDR3 region has 13 residues. Germline lookup yields CDR1 SQVTM and CDR2 ANQGSEA. CDR3 DNA sequence: TGCAGCGTTGAAGGGGGGAGTGGGTACGAGCAGTACTTC. It yields the protein CSVEGGSGYEQYF.

V gene TRBV5-1 combines with J gene TRBJ2-5; TRBD1 aligns across 10 bases. Germline CDR1 reads SGHRS; CDR2 reads YFSETQ. V trimming: 3 bases; J trimming: 5 bases; junction bases outside the gene matches: 7. This CDR3 is 15 amino acids long. The CDR3 region is CASSSPGTGVETQYF. Here the CDR3 DNA reads TGCGCCAGCAGCTCCCCCGGGACAGGGGTGGAGACCCAGTACTTC.

This chain uses TRBV25-1 with TRBJ1-4; no firm D call. The germline gives CDR1 MGHDK, CDR2 SYGVNS. Trimming cost V 6 bases and J 0 bases, with 8 bases left between them. There are 14 residues in the CDR3. The CDR3 loop reads CASSDSTTNEKLFF. CDR3 DNA: TGTGCCAGCAGCGATAGTACAACTAATGAAAAACTGTTTTTT.

CDR3: CASSSLTTTDTQYF. The CDR3 DNA sequence: TGTGCCAGCAGCTCTTTGACTACCACAGATACGCAGTATTTT. The chain combines TRBV7-2 with TRBJ2-3; weak D call: TRBD2 (5 bases). V lost 4 bases and J lost 2, with 10 bases in between. The CDR3 is 14 amino acids. Germline assignment: CDR1 SGHTA and CDR2 FQGNSA.

This chain joins TRBV24-1 and TRBJ2-3; perhaps TRBD1 as D (8 bases). The CDR3 runs to 12 residues. V shed 2 bases and J shed 12 bases, with 11 bases lying between them. Germline CDR1 reads KGHDR; CDR2 reads SFDVKD. The CDR3 bases are TGTGCCACCAGTGATTACAGGGGGGGCCAGTATTTT. Encoded protein: CATSDYRGGQYF.

This chain joins TRBV9 and TRBJ2-1; 12 nucleotides align to TRBD2. The germline V gene encodes CDR1 SGDLS and CDR2 YYNGEE. With V trimmed by 0 bases and J by 7 bases, 8 bases remained unmatched. There are 17 residues in the CDR3. CDR3 in DNA: TGTGCCAGCAGCGTAGTTACCCTAGCGGGGGGGCAAAATGAGCAGTTCTTC. As protein: CASSVVTLAGGQNEQFF.

The chain links TRBV6-5 to TRBJ2-6; D is possibly TRBD1 (5 bases). From germline, CDR1 is MNHEY and CDR2 SVGAGI. CDR3 size: 16 residues. Trimming removed 4 bases at V and 4 bases at J, with 14 bases between. The CDR3 spells CASSSLDTLGANVLTF. The CDR3 bases are TGTGCCAGCAGTTCCCTGGACACTCTGGGGGCCAACGTCCTGACTTTC.

The rearrangement links TRBV5-8 to TRBJ2-1; a possible D gene is TRBD2 (5 bases). The germline gives CDR1 SGHTS, CDR2 YDEGEE. V was cut by 4 bases and J by 0 bases, with 14 bases left in between. The CDR3 is 16 residues long. CDR3 sequence reads: CASSPETGSSYNEQFF. CDR3 sequence (DNA): TGTGCCAGCAGCCCGGAGACGGGAAGCTCCTACAATGAGCAGTTCTTC.

The gene calls are TRBV6-5 and TRBJ2-5, with 10 nucleotides matching TRBD2. V shed 0 bases and J 0 bases; nucleotides not matched to a gene: 1. CDR1 and CDR2 (germline): MNHEY, SVGAGI. The CDR3 contains 16 residues. The CDR3 DNA follows: TGTGCCAGCAGTTACTCGACTAGCGGGTACCAAGAGACCCAGTACTTC. This gives the protein CASSYSTSGYQETQYF.

The V gene is TRBV28, the J gene TRBJ2-1, with 8 bases lining up with TRBD2. J was trimmed by 4 bases and V by 2 bases; bases with no gene match: 7. Germline V lookup: CDR1 MDHEN, CDR2 SYDVKM. The CDR3 is made up of 16 amino acids. DNA for the CDR3: TGTGCCAGCAGTTTAATTAGCGGGACTAATTACAATGAGCAGTTCTTC. Translation gives CASSLISGTNYNEQFF.

This chain joins TRBV27 and TRBJ2-3; 13 bases fit TRBD2. From germline, CDR1 is MNHEY and CDR2 SMNVEV (reference sequence). This CDR3 contains 17 residues. Trimming removed 4 bases from V and 3 bases from J; junction bases left unmatched: 7. In DNA form, the CDR3 reads TGTGCCAGCAGTTCGCTTACTAGCGGGGGGGCTACAGATACGCAGTATTTT. This encodes CASSSLTSGGATDTQYF.

The V and J genes are TRBV7-8 and TRBJ1-5, with a possible D match to TRBD1 (5 bases). This CDR3 is 16 amino acids long. V was pared by 5 bases and J by 5 bases, with 19 bases between. Germline V gene lookup returns CDR1 SGHVS and CDR2 FQNEAQ. CDR3 amino acids: CASSHAPGQGHQPQHF. For the CDR3, the DNA is TGTGCCAGCAGCCATGCACCGGGGCAGGGCCATCAGCCCCAGCATTTT.

The chain has TRBV24-1 and TRBJ1-1; D is ambiguous. Germline V gene data show CDR1 as KGHDR and CDR2 as SFDVKD. Trimming shortened V by 6 bases and J by 4 bases, and 8 bases separated the two germline ends. This CDR3 comprises 12 residues. The CDR3 nucleotides read TGTGCCACCAGTAAATGGGGCACTGAAGCTTTCTTT. Translation gives CATSKWGTEAFF.

This sequence joins TRBV30 and TRBJ2-3; 12 nucleotides line up with TRBD2. This CDR3 spans 14 amino acids. Germline V gene sequence: CDR1 GTSNPN, CDR2 SVGIG (reference sequence). Losses at the gene ends were 3 bases for V and 5 bases for J; bases not matched to a gene: 3. Here the CDR3 DNA reads TGTGCCTGGAGACTAGCGGGAGGAGTAGATACGCAGTATTTT. It specifies CAWRLAGGVDTQYF.

The genes are TRBV9 and TRBJ2-1; D is perhaps TRBD1 or TRBD2 (5 bases each). V lost 8 bases, J lost 0 bases, and 15 bases lay in between. The CDR3 extends over 15 amino acids. Germline values: CDR1 SGDLS, CDR2 YYNGEE. The CDR3 sequence: CARVRERGSYNEQFF. The CDR3 nucleotides read TGTGCCAGAGTCAGGGAGAGGGGCTCCTACAATGAGCAGTTCTTC.

V is TRBV7-9 and J is TRBJ2-5, with D perhaps assigned TRBD1 or TRBD2 (6 bases each). V gave up 1 base and J gave up 4 bases, with 10 bases separating them. The germline V gene encodes CDR1 SEHNR and CDR2 FQNEAQ (reference sequence). CDR3 size: 14 residues. The CDR3 DNA reads TGTGCCAGCAGCTTAGGGGGGGCCCTAGAGACCCAGTACTTC. Translating it yields CASSLGGALETQYF. The full variable domain, with the rest looked up from reference TRBV7-9 and TRBJ2-5, is DTGVSQNPRHKITKRGQNVTFRCDPISEHNRLYWYRQTLGQGPEFLTYFQNEAQLEKSRLLSDRFSAERPKGSFSTLEIQRTEQGDSAMYLCASSLGGALETQYFGPGTRLLVL.

This clone was picked up one time. The chain carries TRBV28 and TRBJ2-5; D not resolved. The V end was cut by 4 bases, the J end by 3 bases, with 6 bases between. The CDR3 sequence is 12 residues long. CDR1 and CDR2 (germline): MDHEN, SYDVKM. The CDR3 nucleotides read TGTGCCAGCAGTTCCAATAAAGAGACCCAGTACTTC. The encoded protein is CASSSNKETQYF.

The V call is TRBV11-2, the J call TRBJ2-5; 9 positions match TRBD1. The CDR3 spans 15 residues. V shed 4 bases and J 4 bases; nucleotides not matched to a gene: 7. Germline assignment: CDR1 SGHAT and CDR2 FQNNGV. CDR3 sequence reads: CASSSRRTGAETQYF. The CDR3, as DNA: TGTGCCAGCAGCTCCCGCCGGACAGGGGCAGAGACCCAGTACTTC.

This rearrangement joins TRBV6-5 to TRBJ2-2; tentative D call: TRBD1 (5 bases). Per germline, CDR1 MNHEY and CDR2 SVGAGI. There are 14 residues in the CDR3. The CDR3 DNA is TGTGCAGGGCGGCAGGGCAGGGACACCGGGGAGCTGTTTTTT. Translated: CAGRQGRDTGELFF.

A few counts support this clone. The chain uses TRBV6-5 and TRBJ1-5; D call uncertain. V was trimmed by 6 bases and J by 6 bases, leaving 12 bases between them. CDR1 and CDR2 from the germline V gene are MNHEY and SVGAGI. The CDR3 contains 13 residues. CDR3 bases: TGTGCCAGCAGGCCGCCGGGTGGTCAGCCCCAGCATTTT. This encodes CASRPPGGQPQHF.

V usage is TRBV5-1 and J usage is TRBJ2-1, with 9 bases lining up with TRBD2. J was trimmed by 7 bases and V by 3 bases; bases with no gene match: 11. From germline, CDR1 is SGHRS and CDR2 YFSETQ. The CDR3 runs to 16 residues. The CDR3 is CASSSRLAARWNEQFF. In DNA, the CDR3 is TGCGCCAGCAGCTCTCGACTAGCGGCTCGCTGGAATGAGCAGTTCTTC.

The chain joins TRBV28 to TRBJ1-2; 7 bases align to TRBD1. Germline CDR1 is MDHEN and CDR2 is SYDVKM. The CDR3 is 13 amino acids. The ends lost 6 bases at V and 4 bases at J; junction bases unmatched: 5. CDR3 sequence reads: CASRRTGPYGYTF. The CDR3 nucleotides are TGTGCCAGCAGACGGACAGGACCCTATGGCTACACCTTC.

V and J are TRBV15 and TRBJ2-7; D perhaps matches TRBD2 (6 bases). V was trimmed by 0 bases and J by 9 bases, leaving 12 bases between them. There are 13 residues in the CDR3. Germline V gene sequence: CDR1 LNHNV, CDR2 YYDKDF (reference sequence). The CDR3 nucleotides read TGTGCCACCAGCAGAGATTGGGCCGGGGGGCAGTACTTC. Translation: CATSRDWAGGQYF.

This clone occurred a few times. V and J are TRBV30 and TRBJ1-5, with D tentatively TRBD1 (5 bases). CDR3 size: 16 residues. Germline V gene lookup returns CDR1 GTSNPN and CDR2 SVGIG (reference sequence). The V end was cut by 3 bases, the J end by 1 base, with 16 bases between. The CDR3 bases are TGTGCCTGGAGCCCCGCCGGGGGACGGAGCAATCAGCCCCAGCATTTT. It encodes CAWSPAGGRSNQPQHF.

The chain couples TRBV27 to TRBJ1-2; 7 nucleotides agree with TRBD1. From germline, CDR1 is MNHEY and CDR2 SMNVEV (reference sequence). The CDR3 is 13 residues long. The V gene end was trimmed by 4 bases and the J gene end by 8 bases; junction bases not matched to a gene: 7. This CDR3 is CASSSVQGGGYTF. As DNA, the CDR3 is TGTGCCAGCAGTTCCGTGCAGGGGGGCGGCTACACCTTC.

The chain links TRBV6-5 to TRBJ1-2; 7 bases are shared with TRBD1. Looked up from germline, CDR1 is MNHEY and CDR2 is SVGAGI. V shed 8 bases and J 0 bases; nucleotides not matched to a gene: 9. This CDR3 comprises 15 residues. CDR3 nucleotides: TGTGCCAGCTATCTTAACAGGGGCGCTAACTATGGCTACACCTTC. Translation: CASYLNRGANYGYTF.

The genes are TRBV9 and TRBJ2-3; perhaps TRBD1 as D (6 bases). Per the germline V gene, CDR1 is SGDLS and CDR2 is YYNGEE. This CDR3 is 16 amino acids long. The V gene lost 0 bases and the J gene lost 2 bases, with 13 bases spanning the gap. DNA of the CDR3: TGTGCCAGCAGCGTAGCAGGGGTCGCCTCCACAGATACGCAGTATTTT. Translated, it gives CASSVAGVASTDTQYF.

For this clone: This sample also contains other DNA sequences that code for the same CDR3. The J gene is TRBJ1-4, the V gene TRBV7-2; D unclear. This CDR3 has 14 amino acids. Between the trimmed V and J ends, which lost 3 bases and 0 bases, there was a span of 5 bases. The V gene's germline CDR1 is SGHTA and CDR2 FQGNSA. CDR3 coding DNA: TGTGCCAGCAGCTTTGGGGCAACTAATGAAAAACTGTTTTTT. Translating gives CASSFGATNEKLFF. The full variable domain, with the rest looked up from reference TRBV7-2 and TRBJ1-4, is GAGVSQSPSNKVTEKGKDVELRCDPISGHTALYWYRQSLGQGLEFLIYFQGNSAPDKSGLPSDRFSAERTGGSVSTLTIQRTQQEDSAVYLCASSFGATNEKLFFGSGTQLSVL.

The rearrangement links TRBV30 to TRBJ2-5, with D hard to call. The V end was cut by 1 base, the J end by 1 base, with 4 bases between. The germline V gene encodes CDR1 GTSNPN and CDR2 SVGIG (reference sequence). The CDR3 runs 12 residues. The CDR3: CAWSALQETQYF. In DNA, the CDR3 is TGTGCCTGGAGTGCCCTCCAAGAGACCCAGTACTTC.

This chain joins TRBV18 and TRBJ2-7, with a weak D call TRBD2 (6 bases). This CDR3 is built from 12 residues. Trimming took off 6 bases at V and 2 bases at J, with 8 bases between the two ends. Per the germline V gene, CDR1 is KGHSH and CDR2 is LQKENI. CDR3 region: CASSPGAYEQYF. As DNA, the CDR3 is TGTGCCAGCTCCCCGGGGGCCTACGAGCAGTACTTC.